This T cell receptor beta chain was captured in a study of control samples from healthy donors and cancer patients. Produced via immunoSEQ multiplex PCR; TCRdb's table is partial and in-frame only. The repertoire holds approximately 160,000 clones, with about nine tenths as singletons. Deletions cut 1 base from V and 9 bases from J, with 7 bases between. The CDR3 consists of 13 residues. CDR1 is SGHTA and CDR2 is FQGNSA in the germline V gene. To note about this clone: Other DNA sequences in the same sample also yield this CDR3.

The gene calls are TRBV7-2 and TRBJ1-6; D gene uncertain. This sequence originates from a woman aged 40 to 50 in good health. Input material: blood. CDR3 loop: CASSLEASSPLHF. CDR3 DNA sequence: TGTGCCAGCAGCTTAGAAGCCAGTTCACCCCTCCACTTT.